The T cell receptor beta chain described here comes from a study of blood T cell repertoires in COVID-19. Per the germline V gene, CDR1 is LNHDA and CDR2 is SQIVND (reference sequence). V was trimmed by 7 bases and J by 4 bases, leaving 13 bases between them. This CDR3 spans 13 amino acids. Sequencing used immunoSEQ multiplex PCR; TCRdb keeps in-frame clones, though not all of them. The sample comprises 80,000 to 90,000 clones, approximately 86% of which are singletons, and more than 1% rests with the top ten. This sequence originates from a man older than 75 with active or convalescent COVID-19. The chain uses TRBV19 and TRBJ1-2; D gene uncertain. Sample: peripheral blood. The CDR3 protein is CASKRGSGYGYTF. The CDR3 DNA follows: TGTGCCAGTAAACGGGGAAGTGGCTATGGCTACACCTTC.